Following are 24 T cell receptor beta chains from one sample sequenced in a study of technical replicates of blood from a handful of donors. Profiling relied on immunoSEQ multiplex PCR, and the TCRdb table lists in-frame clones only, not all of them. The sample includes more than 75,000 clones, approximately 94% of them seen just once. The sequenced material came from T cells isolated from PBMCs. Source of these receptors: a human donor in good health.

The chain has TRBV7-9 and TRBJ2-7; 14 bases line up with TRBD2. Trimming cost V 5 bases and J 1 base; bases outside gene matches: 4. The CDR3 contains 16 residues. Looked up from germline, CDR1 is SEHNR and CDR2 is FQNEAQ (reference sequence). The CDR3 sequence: CASSRLAGGPSYEQYF. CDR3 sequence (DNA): TGTGCCAGCAGCAGACTAGCGGGAGGGCCATCCTACGAGCAGTACTTC.

The CDR3 bases are TGTGCCAGCAGCTTGTGGGACACAACCTACGAGCAGTACTTC. Translated, it gives CASSLWDTTYEQYF. The V and J genes are TRBV5-5 and TRBJ2-7; possible D gene TRBD1, 6 bases. The CDR3 runs 14 residues. The germline V gene encodes CDR1 SGHKS and CDR2 YYEKEE (reference sequence). V gave up 1 base and J gave up 2 bases, with 10 bases separating them.

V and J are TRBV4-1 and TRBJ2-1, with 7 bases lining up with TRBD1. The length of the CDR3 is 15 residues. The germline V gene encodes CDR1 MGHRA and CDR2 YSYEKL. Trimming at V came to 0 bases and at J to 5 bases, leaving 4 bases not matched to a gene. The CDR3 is CASSQDPGQDNEQFF. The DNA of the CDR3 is TGCGCCAGCAGCCAAGATCCTGGACAGGACAATGAGCAGTTCTTC.

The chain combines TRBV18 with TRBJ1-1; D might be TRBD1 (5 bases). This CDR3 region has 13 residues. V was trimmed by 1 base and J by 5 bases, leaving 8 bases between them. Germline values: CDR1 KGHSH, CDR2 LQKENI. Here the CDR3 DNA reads TGTGCCAGCTCACCACAGGGGAGGACTGAAGCTTTCTTT. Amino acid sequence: CASSPQGRTEAFF.

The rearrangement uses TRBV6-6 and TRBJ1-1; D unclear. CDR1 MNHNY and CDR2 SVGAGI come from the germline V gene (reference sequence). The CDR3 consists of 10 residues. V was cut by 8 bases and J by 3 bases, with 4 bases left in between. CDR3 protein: CASFYTEAFF. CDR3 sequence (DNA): TGTGCCAGCTTCTACACTGAAGCTTTCTTT.

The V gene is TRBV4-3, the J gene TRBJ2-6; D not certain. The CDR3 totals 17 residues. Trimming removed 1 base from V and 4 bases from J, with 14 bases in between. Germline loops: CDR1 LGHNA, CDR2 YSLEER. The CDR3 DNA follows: TGCGCCAGCAGCCAAGTTATGCGCGTGCCCGGGGCCAACGTCCTGACTTTC. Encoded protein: CASSQVMRVPGANVLTF.

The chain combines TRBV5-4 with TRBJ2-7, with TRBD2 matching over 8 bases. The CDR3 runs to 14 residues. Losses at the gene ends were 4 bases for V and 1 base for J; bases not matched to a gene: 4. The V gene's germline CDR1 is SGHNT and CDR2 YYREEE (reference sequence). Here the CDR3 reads CASSEGTSSYEQYF. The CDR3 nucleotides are TGTGCCAGCAGCGAGGGGACTAGTTCCTACGAGCAGTACTTC.

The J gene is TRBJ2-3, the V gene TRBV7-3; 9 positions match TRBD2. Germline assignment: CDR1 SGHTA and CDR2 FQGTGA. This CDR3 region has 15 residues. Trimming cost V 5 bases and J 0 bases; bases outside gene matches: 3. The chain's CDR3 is CASSPLAGSTDTQYF. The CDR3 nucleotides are TGTGCCAGCAGCCCCCTAGCGGGGAGCACAGATACGCAGTATTTT. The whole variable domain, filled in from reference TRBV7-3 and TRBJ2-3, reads GAGVSQTPSNKVTEKGKYVELRCDPISGHTALYWYRQSLGQGPEFLIYFQGTGAADDSGLPNDRFFAVRPEGSVSTLKIQRTERGDSAVYLCASSPLAGSTDTQYFGPGTRLTVL.

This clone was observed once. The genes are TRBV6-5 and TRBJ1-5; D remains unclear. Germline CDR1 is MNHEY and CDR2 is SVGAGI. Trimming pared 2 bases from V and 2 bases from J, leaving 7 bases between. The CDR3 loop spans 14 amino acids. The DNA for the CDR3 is TGTGCCAGCAGTTACGGGAGGGGCAATCAGCCCCAGCATTTT. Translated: CASSYGRGNQPQHF.

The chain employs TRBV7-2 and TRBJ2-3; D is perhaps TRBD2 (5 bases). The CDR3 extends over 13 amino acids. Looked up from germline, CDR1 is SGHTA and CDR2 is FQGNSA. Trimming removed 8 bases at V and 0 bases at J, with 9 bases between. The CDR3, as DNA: TGTGCCAGCCCCGGGGATAGCACAGATACGCAGTATTTT. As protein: CASPGDSTDTQYF. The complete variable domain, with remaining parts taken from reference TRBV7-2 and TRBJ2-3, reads GAGVSQSPSNKVTEKGKDVELRCDPISGHTALYWYRQSLGQGLEFLIYFQGNSAPDKSGLPSDRFSAERTGGSVSTLTIQRTQQEDSAVYLCASPGDSTDTQYFGPGTRLTVL.

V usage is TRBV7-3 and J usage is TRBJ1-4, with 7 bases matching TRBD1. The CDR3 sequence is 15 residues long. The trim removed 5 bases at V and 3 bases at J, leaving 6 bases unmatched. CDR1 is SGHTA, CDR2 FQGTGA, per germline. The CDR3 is CASSMNRGPNEKLFF. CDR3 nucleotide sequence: TGTGCCAGCAGCATGAACAGGGGCCCTAATGAAAAACTGTTTTTT.

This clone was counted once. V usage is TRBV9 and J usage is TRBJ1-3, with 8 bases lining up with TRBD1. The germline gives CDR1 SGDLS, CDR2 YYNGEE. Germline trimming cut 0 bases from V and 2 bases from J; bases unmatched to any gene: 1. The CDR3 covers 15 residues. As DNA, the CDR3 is TGTGCCAGCAGCGTAGGGACAGGGACTGGAAACACCATATATTTT. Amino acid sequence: CASSVGTGTGNTIYF.

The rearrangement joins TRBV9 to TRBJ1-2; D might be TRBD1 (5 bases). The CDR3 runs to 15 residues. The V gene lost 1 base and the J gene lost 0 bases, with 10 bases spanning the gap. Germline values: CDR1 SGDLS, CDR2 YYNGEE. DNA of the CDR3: TGTGCCAGCAGCGTATCGACAGTAGCTAACTATGGCTACACCTTC. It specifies CASSVSTVANYGYTF.

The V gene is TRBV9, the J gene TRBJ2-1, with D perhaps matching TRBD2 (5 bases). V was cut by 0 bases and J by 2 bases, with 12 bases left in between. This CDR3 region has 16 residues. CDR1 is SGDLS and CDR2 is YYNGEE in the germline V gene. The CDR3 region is CASSVGSSGTYNEQFF. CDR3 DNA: TGTGCCAGCAGCGTAGGATCGAGCGGAACCTACAATGAGCAGTTCTTC.

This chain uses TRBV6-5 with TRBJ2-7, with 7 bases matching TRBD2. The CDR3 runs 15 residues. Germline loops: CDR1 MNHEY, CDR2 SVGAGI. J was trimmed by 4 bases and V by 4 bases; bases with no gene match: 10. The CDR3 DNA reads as TGTGCCAGCAGTTCCGCTCCTAGCGGTGCTTACGAGCAGTACTTC. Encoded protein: CASSSAPSGAYEQYF.

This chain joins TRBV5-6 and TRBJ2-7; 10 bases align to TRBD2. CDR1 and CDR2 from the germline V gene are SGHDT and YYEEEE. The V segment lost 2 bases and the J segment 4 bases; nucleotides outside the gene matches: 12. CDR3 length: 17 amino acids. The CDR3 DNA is TGTGCCAGCAGCTTAGGGGGCTCTGCTAGCGGGAGTTACGAGCAGTACTTC. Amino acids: CASSLGGSASGSYEQYF.

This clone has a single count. DNA of the CDR3: TGTGCCAGCAGTGGGGGTGAGGGGGCCGAGCAGTACTTC. Its protein is CASSGGEGAEQYF. The V gene is TRBV25-1, the J gene TRBJ2-7, with 7 nucleotides matching TRBD1. CDR3 length: 13 amino acids. V was clipped by 4 bases and J by 6 bases; unmatched bases: 6. Germline loops: CDR1 MGHDK, CDR2 SYGVNS.

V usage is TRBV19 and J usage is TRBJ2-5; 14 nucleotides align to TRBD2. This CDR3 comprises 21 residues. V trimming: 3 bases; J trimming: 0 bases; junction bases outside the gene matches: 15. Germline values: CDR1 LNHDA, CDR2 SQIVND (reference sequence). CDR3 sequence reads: CASSISFWGLAGAPNQETQYF. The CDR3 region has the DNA TGTGCCAGTAGTATTAGTTTTTGGGGACTAGCGGGAGCCCCGAACCAAGAGACCCAGTACTTC.

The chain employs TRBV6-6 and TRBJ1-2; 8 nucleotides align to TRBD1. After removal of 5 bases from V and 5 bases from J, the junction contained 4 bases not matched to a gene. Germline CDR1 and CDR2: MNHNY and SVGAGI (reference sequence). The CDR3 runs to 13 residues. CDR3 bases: TGTGCCAGCAGTCCAGGGGGCTGGTATGGCTACACCTTC. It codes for CASSPGGWYGYTF.

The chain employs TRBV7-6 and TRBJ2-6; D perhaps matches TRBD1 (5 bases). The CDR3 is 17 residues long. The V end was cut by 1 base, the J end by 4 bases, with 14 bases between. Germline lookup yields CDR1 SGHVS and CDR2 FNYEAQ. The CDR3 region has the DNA TGTGCCAGCAGCTTAGGGACATTACCCATCGGGGCCAACGTCCTGACTTTC. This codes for CASSLGTLPIGANVLTF.

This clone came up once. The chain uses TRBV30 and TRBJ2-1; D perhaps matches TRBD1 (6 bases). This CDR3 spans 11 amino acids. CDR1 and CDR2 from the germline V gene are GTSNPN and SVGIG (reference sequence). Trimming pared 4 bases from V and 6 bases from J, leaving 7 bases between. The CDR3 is CAWTGANEQFF. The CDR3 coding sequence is TGTGCCTGGACAGGGGCCAATGAGCAGTTCTTC.

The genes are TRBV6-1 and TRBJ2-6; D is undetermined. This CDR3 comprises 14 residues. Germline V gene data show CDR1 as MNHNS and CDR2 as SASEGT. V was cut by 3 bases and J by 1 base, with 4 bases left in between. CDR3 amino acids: CASSDPSGANVLTF. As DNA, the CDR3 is TGTGCCAGCAGTGATCCTTCTGGGGCCAACGTCCTGACTTTC.

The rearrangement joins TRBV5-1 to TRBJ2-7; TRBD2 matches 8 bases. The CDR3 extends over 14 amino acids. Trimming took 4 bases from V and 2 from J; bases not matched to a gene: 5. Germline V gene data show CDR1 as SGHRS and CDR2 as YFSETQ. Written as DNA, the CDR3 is TGCGCCAGCAGCACCAGCGGGAGTCCCTACGAGCAGTACTTC. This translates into CASSTSGSPYEQYF.

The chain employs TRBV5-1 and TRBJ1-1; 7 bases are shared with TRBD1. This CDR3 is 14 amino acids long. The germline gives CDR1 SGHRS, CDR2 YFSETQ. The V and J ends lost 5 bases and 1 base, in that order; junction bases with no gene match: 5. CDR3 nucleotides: TGCGCCAGCAGACGGGACAGACAGAACACTGAAGCTTTCTTT. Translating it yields CASRRDRQNTEAFF. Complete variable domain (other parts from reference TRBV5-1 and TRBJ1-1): KAGVTQTPRYLIKTRGQQVTLSCSPISGHRSVSWYQQTPGQGLQFLFEYFSETQRNKGNFPGRFSGRQFSNSRSEMNVSTLELGDSALYLCASRRDRQNTEAFFGQGTRLTVV.